This is a list of T cell receptor beta chains from one sample in a study of blood T cell repertoires in COVID-19. Assay: immunoSEQ multiplex PCR; the TCRdb copy retains only in-frame clones and omits some. The sample has about 200,000 clones; more than 80% are singletons. Sequenced sample: PBMCs or T cells enriched from blood (not recorded which). These receptor sequences come from a woman between 18 and 29 years old who had recovered from COVID-19. CDR3s include the opening cysteine and the closing phenylalanine or tryptophan. A D gene is named only where the DNA matches it firmly. A clone size is listed for some rows: how often the clone was seen (once, few, many), or a class if it is expanded.

j_call v_call d_call clone_size cdr3_aa cdr3_nt
TRBJ2-2 TRBV11-3 TRBD1 - CASTSAGQESGELFF TGTGCCAGCACCTCCGCCGGACAGGAGTCCGGGGAGCTGTTTTTT
TRBJ1-1 TRBV27 - - CASSLIGASNTEAFF TGTGCCAGCAGTTTAATAGGGGCGAGTAACACTGAAGCTTTCTTT
TRBJ1-4 TRBV9 - - CASSVGGGAPTNEKLFF TGTGCCAGCAGCGTAGGCGGCGGGGCGCCAACTAATGAAAAACTGTTTTTT
TRBJ2-5 TRBV2 TRBD1 - CASEGRGPNSETQYF TGTGCCAGCGAGGGTAGGGGGCCGAATAGTGAGACCCAGTACTTC
TRBJ2-3 TRBV7-6 TRBD2 - CASSLRSGGPTDTQYF TGTGCCAGCAGCTTAAGGAGCGGGGGACCCACAGATACGCAGTATTTT
TRBJ1-2 TRBV11-2 - - CASSLSGDGYTF TGTGCCAGCAGCCTGTCAGGGGATGGCTACACCTTC
TRBJ2-7 TRBV4-2 - - CASSQDRQAYEQYF TGTGCCAGCAGCCAAGATCGCCAGGCCTACGAGCAGTACTTC
TRBJ1-1 TRBV19 - once CASSWGRGKTEAFF TGTGCCAGTAGTTGGGGACGGGGGAAAACTGAAGCTTTCTTT
TRBJ2-3 TRBV7-9 TRBD2 - CASSFASSGGATDTQYF TGTGCCAGCAGCTTCGCTTCTAGCGGGGGGGCCACAGATACGCAGTATTTT
TRBJ2-6 TRBV11-2 TRBD1 few CASSLEYRGLVLTF TGTGCCAGCAGCTTAGAATACAGGGGGCTTGTCCTGACTTTC
TRBJ2-5 TRBV15 - - CATSRDGRQETQYF TGTGCCACCAGCAGAGATGGGAGGCAAGAGACCCAGTACTTC
TRBJ1-2 TRBV4-1 - once CASSQDSGAGGYYGYTF TGCGCCAGCAGCCAAGATAGTGGGGCCGGGGGGTACTATGGCTACACCTTC
TRBJ2-7 TRBV28 TRBD1 - CASRGDRAYEQYF TGTGCTAGCAGAGGGGACAGGGCCTACGAGCAGTACTTC
TRBJ1-5 TRBV28 TRBD1 - CASSWDRDRGTQPQHF TGTGCCAGCAGTTGGGACCGGGACAGGGGGACTCAGCCCCAGCATTTT
TRBJ2-3 TRBV24-1 TRBD2 - CATRGTSGGGDTQYF TGTGCCACCAGGGGGACTAGCGGGGGTGGGGATACGCAGTATTTT
TRBJ1-6 TRBV9 - - CASSAADFQTPLHF TGTGCCAGCAGCGCGGCCGACTTTCAAACACCCCTCCACTTT
TRBJ1-2 TRBV19 - - CASSIGALRQTNYGYTF TGTGCCAGTAGTATTGGGGCTCTAAGACAGACTAACTATGGCTACACCTTC
TRBJ1-6 TRBV5-6 TRBD1 - CASSEYTGVYNSPLHF TGTGCCAGCAGCGAGTATACAGGGGTTTATAATTCACCCCTCCACTTT
TRBJ1-3 TRBV5-6 TRBD1 - CASSLRDRAGNTIYF TGTGCCAGCAGCCTTCGGGACAGGGCTGGAAACACCATATATTTT
TRBJ1-1 TRBV19 - once CASTKYRDTEAFF TGTGCCAGTACCAAATACAGGGACACTGAAGCTTTCTTT
TRBJ1-1 TRBV23-1 - - CASSLLVGGIEAFF TGCGCCAGCAGTCTATTGGTTGGGGGGATAGAAGCTTTCTTT
TRBJ1-4 TRBV6-5 - - CASSPRFAQGEKLFF TGTGCCAGCAGTCCGCGTTTCGCTCAGGGGGAAAAACTGTTTTTT
TRBJ1-1 TRBV2 - once CASRLDRDTEAFF TGTGCCAGCAGACTAGATCGGGACACTGAAGCTTTCTTT
TRBJ1-3 TRBV5-6 TRBD1 many CASSLQGGPGNTIYF TGTGCCAGCAGCTTACAGGGGGGACCTGGAAACACCATATATTTT
TRBJ1-2 TRBV18 - - CASSPQGAGDYGYTF TGTGCCAGCTCACCACAAGGGGCAGGTGACTATGGCTACACCTTC
TRBJ2-5 TRBV5-6 TRBD2 - CASSREPGRGTQYF TGTGCCAGCAGTCGAGAGCCGGGGAGGGGGACCCAGTACTTC
TRBJ2-3 TRBV5-1 TRBD2 - CASSSGLAGGRDTQYF TGCGCCAGCAGCTCCGGACTAGCGGGGGGGCGGGACACGCAGTATTTT
TRBJ2-1 TRBV28 TRBD2 - CASTRAGAFYNEQFF TGTGCCAGCACTCGAGCGGGGGCCTTTTACAATGAGCAGTTCTTC
TRBJ1-2 TRBV28 TRBD1 - CASSRTGEGYTF TGTGCCAGCAGCCGTACAGGGGAAGGCTACACCTTC
TRBJ1-1 TRBV5-1 TRBD1 - CASSFARGRGTEAFF TGCGCCAGCAGCTTTGCAAGGGGGCGCGGCACTGAAGCTTTCTTT
TRBJ2-7 TRBV28 - - CASSFGGDSYEQYF TGTGCCAGCAGTTTTGGCGGGGATTCCTACGAGCAGTACTTC
TRBJ1-2 TRBV7-2 - - CASSPTGGNYGYTF TGTGCCAGCAGCCCCACTGGGGGCAACTATGGCTACACCTTC
TRBJ2-1 TRBV5-6 - - CASSLNGGPYNEQFF TGTGCCAGCAGCTTGAACGGGGGGCCCTACAATGAGCAATTCTTC
TRBJ1-5 TRBV6-2/TRBV6-3 - - CASSYSFHSNQPQHF TGTGCCAGCAGTTACAGCTTCCATAGCAATCAGCCCCAGCATTTT
TRBJ2-7 TRBV30 TRBD2 few CAWSVPTSGGRGREQYF TGTGCCTGGAGTGTACCCACTAGCGGGGGCAGAGGGCGCGAGCAGTACTTC
TRBJ1-3 TRBV11-2 - - CASSLGGNGGNTIYF TGTGCCAGCAGCTTAGGAGGGAACGGGGGAAACACCATATATTTT